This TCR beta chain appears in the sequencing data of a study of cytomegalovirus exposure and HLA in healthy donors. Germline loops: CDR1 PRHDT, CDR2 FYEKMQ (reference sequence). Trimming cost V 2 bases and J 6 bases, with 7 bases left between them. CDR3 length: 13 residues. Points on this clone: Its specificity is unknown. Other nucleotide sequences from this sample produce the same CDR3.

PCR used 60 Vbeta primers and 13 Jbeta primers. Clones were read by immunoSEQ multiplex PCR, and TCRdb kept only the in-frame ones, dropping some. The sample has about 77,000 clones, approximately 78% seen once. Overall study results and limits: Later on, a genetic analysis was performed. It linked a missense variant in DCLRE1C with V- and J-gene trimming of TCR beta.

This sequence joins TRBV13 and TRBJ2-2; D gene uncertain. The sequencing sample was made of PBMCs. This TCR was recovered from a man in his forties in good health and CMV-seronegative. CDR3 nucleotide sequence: TGTGCCAGCAGCTTAAGAGGATCCGGGGAGCTGTTTTTT. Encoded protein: CASSLRGSGELFF.